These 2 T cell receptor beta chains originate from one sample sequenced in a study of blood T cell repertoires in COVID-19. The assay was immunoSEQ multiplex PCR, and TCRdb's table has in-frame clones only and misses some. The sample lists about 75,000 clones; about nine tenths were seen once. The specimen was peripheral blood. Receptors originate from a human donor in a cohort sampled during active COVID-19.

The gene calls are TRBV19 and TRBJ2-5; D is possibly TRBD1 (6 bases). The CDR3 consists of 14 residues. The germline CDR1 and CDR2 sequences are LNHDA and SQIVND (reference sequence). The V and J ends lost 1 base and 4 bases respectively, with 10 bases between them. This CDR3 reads CASSIAGRGETQYF. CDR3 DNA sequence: TGTGCCAGTAGTATAGCGGGCAGGGGAGAGACCCAGTACTTC.

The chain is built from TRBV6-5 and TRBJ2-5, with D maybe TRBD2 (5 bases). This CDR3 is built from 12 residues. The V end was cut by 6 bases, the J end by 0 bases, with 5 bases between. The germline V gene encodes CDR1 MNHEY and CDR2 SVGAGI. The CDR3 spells CASSGNQETQYF. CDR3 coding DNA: TGTGCCAGCAGCGGGAACCAAGAGACCCAGTACTTC.